The 3 T cell receptor beta chains below were found in one sample sequenced in a study of T-cell memory formation after mild COVID-19. TCRdb called the 5' RACE reads again in MiXCR, with one record for every CDR3 protein. This table has approximately 260,000 distinct CDR3 sequences, around 17% appearing once. Sequencing used PBMCs or a T cell subset sorted from them (not recorded which). Source of these receptors: a man between 18 and 35 years old who had mild COVID-19 (a few samples of this study predate the infection). Cell type and time point are not known.

The rearrangement links TRBV9 to TRBJ2-3; 7 nucleotides match TRBD2. This CDR3 spans 14 amino acids. The germline gives CDR1 SGDLS, CDR2 YYNGEE. The V gene end was trimmed by 2 bases and the J gene end by 2 bases; junction bases not matched to a gene: 2. For the CDR3, the DNA is TGTGCCAGCAGCGTTAGCGGGCTCACAGATACGCAGTATTTT. Protein: CASSVSGLTDTQYF. Based on the CDR3 plus reference TRBV9 and TRBJ2-3, the full variable domain is DSGVTQTPKHLITATGQRVTLRCSPRSGDLSVYWYQQSLDQGLQFLIQYYNGEERAKGNILERFSAQQFPDLHSELNLSSLELGDSALYFCASSVSGLTDTQYFGPGTRLTVL.

This clonotype was counted many times. The V call is TRBV2, the J call TRBJ2-1; 8 positions match TRBD2. The germline gives CDR1 SNHLY, CDR2 FYNNEI. The CDR3 totals 15 residues. Trimming removed 8 bases from V and 3 bases from J; junction bases left unmatched: 9. CDR3 sequence (DNA): TGTGCCAGCGCGGCCCAGGCGGGGGGCTACAATGAGCAGTTCTTC. Encoded protein: CASAAQAGGYNEQFF.

This clonotype came up many times. The V call is TRBV28, the J call TRBJ2-6; D unresolved. Looked up from germline, CDR1 is MDHEN and CDR2 is SYDVKM. The V end was cut by 3 bases, the J end by 3 bases, with 3 bases between. The CDR3 consists of 13 residues. The CDR3 region is CASSLGGANVLTF. CDR3 sequence (DNA): TGTGCCAGCAGTTTGGGTGGGGCCAACGTCCTGACTTTC.